This T cell receptor beta chain was retrieved from a study of technical replicates of blood from a few donors. TCRdb keeps only in-frame clones here, not all; method: immunoSEQ multiplex PCR. The sample shows more than 70,000 clones, just under 97% of them seen only once. The CDR3 totals 16 residues. In germline, CDR1 is SGHKS, CDR2 YYEKEE (reference sequence). V trimming: 5 bases; J trimming: 0 bases; junction bases outside the gene matches: 6. The sequence derives from a human donor in good health. The V call is TRBV5-5, the J call TRBJ2-2; 8 bases fit TRBD1. The sequencing sample was made of T cells isolated from PBMCs. CDR3 nucleotide sequence: TGTGCCAGCAGTTATCAGGGGGCCACGAACACCGGGGAGCTGTTTTTT. Its translation is CASSYQGATNTGELFF.